Listed below are T cell receptor beta chains from one sample, sequenced in a study of cytomegalovirus exposure and HLA in healthy donors. Here immunoSEQ multiplex PCR was the method, and the copy in TCRdb shows in-frame clones only, minus some. Of some 200,000 clones in the sample, roughly 74% were seen once. The sequenced sample consisted of PBMCs. Receptor source: a woman aged 30 to 39 in good health and CMV-seronegative. The CDR3 runs from the conserved cysteine through the conserved F or W. Each record gives: clone size, J gene, D gene, V gene, CDR3 protein, CDR3 DNA. The D gene is left open where the match is weak. The size entry is marked missing in some rows and otherwise reads once, few, many or a size class.

clone size: .
J gene: TRBJ2-1
D gene: TRBD1
V gene: TRBV19
CDR3 protein: CASTTQGSSYNEQFF
CDR3 DNA: TGTGCCAGTACCACACAGGGGAGCTCCTACAATGAGCAGTTCTTC

clone size: .
J gene: TRBJ2-7
D gene: TRBD1
V gene: TRBV30
CDR3 protein: CAWTPTGVVEQYF
CDR3 DNA: TGTGCCTGGACCCCGACAGGGGTGGTCGAGCAGTACTTC

clone size: once
J gene: TRBJ2-7
D gene: .
V gene: TRBV7-6
CDR3 protein: CASSSRDSYEQYF
CDR3 DNA: TGTGCCAGCAGCTCACGGGACTCCTACGAGCAGTACTTC

clone size: .
J gene: TRBJ2-1
D gene: .
V gene: TRBV2
CDR3 protein: CASSESAGAYRDEQFF
CDR3 DNA: TGTGCCAGCAGTGAATCTGCGGGGGCCTACAGGGATGAGCAGTTCTTC

clone size: .
J gene: TRBJ1-1
D gene: .
V gene: TRBV2
CDR3 protein: CASSEFRGRLAFF
CDR3 DNA: TGTGCCAGCAGTGAATTTAGGGGTCGATTAGCTTTCTTT

clone size: .
J gene: TRBJ2-3
D gene: .
V gene: TRBV19
CDR3 protein: CASSPRGLEGKPDTQYF
CDR3 DNA: TGTGCCAGTAGTCCCCGGGGATTGGAGGGAAAGCCAGATACGCAGTATTTT

clone size: .
J gene: TRBJ1-1
D gene: .
V gene: TRBV29-1
CDR3 protein: CSVDRRNTEAFF
CDR3 DNA: TGCAGCGTCGACAGGAGGAACACTGAAGCTTTCTTT

clone size: .
J gene: TRBJ2-7
D gene: .
V gene: TRBV27
CDR3 protein: CASSYAGRTYEQYF
CDR3 DNA: TGTGCCAGCAGTTATGCAGGGCGGACCTACGAGCAGTACTTC

clone size: .
J gene: TRBJ2-3
D gene: TRBD2
V gene: TRBV4-2
CDR3 protein: CASSQVEGGRAGADTQYF
CDR3 DNA: TGTGCCAGCAGCCAAGTTGAGGGCGGGAGGGCCGGGGCAGATACGCAGTATTTT

clone size: .
J gene: TRBJ2-1
D gene: TRBD2
V gene: TRBV4-2
CDR3 protein: CASSQSSGIKLNEQFF
CDR3 DNA: TGTGCCAGCAGCCAATCAAGCGGGATAAAACTCAATGAGCAGTTCTTC

clone size: .
J gene: TRBJ2-2
D gene: TRBD2
V gene: TRBV9
CDR3 protein: CASSVGTSGRNTGELFF
CDR3 DNA: TGTGCCAGCAGCGTAGGGACTAGCGGGCGGAACACCGGGGAGCTGTTTTTT

clone size: .
J gene: TRBJ2-1
D gene: TRBD2
V gene: TRBV27
CDR3 protein: CASSSRLLAGRINSNEQFF
CDR3 DNA: TGTGCCAGCAGTTCCCGCCTACTAGCGGGGAGGATTAATAGCAATGAGCAGTTCTTC

clone size: few
J gene: TRBJ1-5
D gene: .
V gene: TRBV7-8
CDR3 protein: CASSPKTGYSNQPQHF
CDR3 DNA: TGTGCCAGCAGCCCAAAAACAGGGTACAGCAATCAGCCCCAGCATTTT

clone size: .
J gene: TRBJ2-3
D gene: .
V gene: TRBV7-2
CDR3 protein: CASSLDKDTQYF
CDR3 DNA: TGTGCCAGCAGCCTCGACAAAGATACGCAGTATTTT